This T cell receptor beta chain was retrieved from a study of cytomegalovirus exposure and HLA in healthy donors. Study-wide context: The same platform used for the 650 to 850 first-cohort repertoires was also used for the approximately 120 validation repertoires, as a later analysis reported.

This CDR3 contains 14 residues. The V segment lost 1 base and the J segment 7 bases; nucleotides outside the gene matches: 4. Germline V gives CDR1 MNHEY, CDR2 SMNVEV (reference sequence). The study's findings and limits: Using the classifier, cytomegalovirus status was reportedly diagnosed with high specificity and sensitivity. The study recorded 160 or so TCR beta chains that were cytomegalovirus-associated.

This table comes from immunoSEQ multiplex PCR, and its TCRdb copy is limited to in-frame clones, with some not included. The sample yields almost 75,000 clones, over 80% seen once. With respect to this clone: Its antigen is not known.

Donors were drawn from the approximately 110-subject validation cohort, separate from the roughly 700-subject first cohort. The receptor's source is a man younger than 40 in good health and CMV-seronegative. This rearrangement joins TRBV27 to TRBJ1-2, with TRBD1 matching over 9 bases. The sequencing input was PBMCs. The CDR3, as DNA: TGTGCCAGCAGTTTATTCGGACAGGGGTCTGGCTACACCTTC. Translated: CASSLFGQGSGYTF.